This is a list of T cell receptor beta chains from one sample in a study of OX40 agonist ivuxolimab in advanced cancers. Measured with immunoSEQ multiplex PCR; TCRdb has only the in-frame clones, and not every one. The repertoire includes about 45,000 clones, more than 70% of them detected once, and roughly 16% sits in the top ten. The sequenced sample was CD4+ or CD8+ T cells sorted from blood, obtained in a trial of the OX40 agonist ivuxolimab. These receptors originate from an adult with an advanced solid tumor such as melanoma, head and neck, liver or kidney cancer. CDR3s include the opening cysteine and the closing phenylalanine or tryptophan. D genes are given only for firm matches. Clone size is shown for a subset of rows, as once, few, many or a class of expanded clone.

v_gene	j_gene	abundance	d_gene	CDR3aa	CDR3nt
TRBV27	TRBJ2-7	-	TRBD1	CASSLRDRSYEQYF	TGTGCCAGCAGTTTACGGGACAGAAGCTACGAGCAGTACTTC
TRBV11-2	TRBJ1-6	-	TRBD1	CASSFQDRIGRFVFSPLHF	TGTGCCAGCAGCTTTCAGGACAGGATCGGCAGGTTTGTATTTTCACCCCTCCACTTT
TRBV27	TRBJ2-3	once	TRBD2	CASTYLAGIATDTQYF	TGTGCCAGCACTTATCTAGCGGGGATAGCCACAGATACGCAGTATTTT
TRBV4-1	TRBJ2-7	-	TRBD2	CASSYLAGGPPYEQYF	TGCGCCAGCAGCTACCTAGCGGGAGGCCCCCCCTACGAGCAGTACTTC
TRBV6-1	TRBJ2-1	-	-	CASSEVQAGYNEQFF	TGTGCCAGCAGTGAAGTGCAGGCCGGGTACAATGAGCAGTTCTTC
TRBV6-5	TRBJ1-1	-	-	CASSLSAGSGEAFF	TGTGCCAGCAGCCTTTCGGCGGGTTCGGGTGAAGCTTTCTTT
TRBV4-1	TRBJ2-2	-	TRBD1	CASSHRGHHPDTGELFF	TGCGCCAGCTCCCACAGGGGTCACCACCCGGACACCGGGGAGCTGTTTTTT
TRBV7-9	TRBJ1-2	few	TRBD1	CASSFGQGYGYTF	TGTGCCAGCAGCTTTGGACAGGGTTATGGCTACACCTTC
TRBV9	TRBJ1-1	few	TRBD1	CASSVGTGVYTEAFF	TGTGCCAGCAGCGTAGGGACAGGAGTCTACACTGAAGCTTTCTTT
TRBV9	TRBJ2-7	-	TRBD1	CASSSGWAGGVYEQYF	TGTGCCAGCAGCTCGGGTTGGGCAGGGGGCGTTTACGAGCAGTACTTC
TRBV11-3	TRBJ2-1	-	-	CASSLDRGSGLTYNEQFF	TGTGCCAGCAGCTTAGATCGGGGCAGCGGGCTAACCTACAATGAGCAGTTCTTC
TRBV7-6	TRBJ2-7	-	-	CASSQPGYEQYF	TGTGCCAGCAGCCAGCCCGGCTACGAGCAGTACTTC
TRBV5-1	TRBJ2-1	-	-	CASSSGVGTNNEQFF	TGCGCCAGCAGCTCGGGAGTCGGGACAAACAATGAGCAGTTCTTC